The clone carrying this T cell receptor (beta chain) was seen a single time. This entry comes from a study of cytomegalovirus exposure and HLA in healthy donors. Measured with immunoSEQ multiplex PCR; TCRdb has only the in-frame clones, and not every one. The sample consists of approximately 110,000 clones, about nine tenths of them appearing once. From the approximately 120-subject validation cohort, which was separate from the roughly 670-subject first cohort, the donors were drawn. The source is a woman under 30 in good health and CMV-seronegative. The source material was PBMCs.

The CDR3 sequence is CASRRGQATYEQYF. CDR3 nucleotides: TGTGCCAGCAGGAGGGGACAGGCGACCTACGAGCAGTACTTC. The J gene is TRBJ2-7, the V gene TRBV6-6; 8 nucleotides line up with TRBD1. V was clipped by 6 bases and J by 2 bases; unmatched bases: 6. Looked up from germline, CDR1 is MNHNY and CDR2 is SVGAGI (reference sequence). The length of the CDR3 is 14 residues.